This T cell receptor beta chain came from a study of molecular identifiers for immune sequencing clone quantification. Study results and limitations: Jurkat TCR RNA spiked in from one cell (amid some 1 million naive cells) was reportedly detectable.

Using its own MiXCR run on the PCR reads, TCRdb lists one record per CDR3 protein. The data show around 89,000 distinct CDR3 sequences, roughly 19% seen once. Concerning this clonotype itself: The antigen is unknown. This may be a read error, as it is one base from a much larger clone. The conserved phenylalanine or tryptophan normally closing the CDR3 is absent here, so this likely arose from a read error.

The CDR3 loop spans 15 amino acids. From germline, CDR1 is SGHTA and CDR2 FQGNSA. V shed 1 base and J shed 4 bases, with 13 bases lying between them. V and J are TRBV7-2 and TRBJ2-5, with D unresolved. The source is a human donor in good health. Some libraries in this study had Jurkat cell RNA spiked in. Material for sequencing was naive CD8+ T cells from blood, with Jurkat cell RNA spiked in. Subset noted: FACS-sorted CD8+CD4-CCR7+CD45RA+ naive T cells. The CDR3 nucleotides are TGTGCCAGCAGCTTAGTAAGCCTTGGGTCAGAGACCCAGTACCTC. Translating it yields CASSLVSLGSETQYL.